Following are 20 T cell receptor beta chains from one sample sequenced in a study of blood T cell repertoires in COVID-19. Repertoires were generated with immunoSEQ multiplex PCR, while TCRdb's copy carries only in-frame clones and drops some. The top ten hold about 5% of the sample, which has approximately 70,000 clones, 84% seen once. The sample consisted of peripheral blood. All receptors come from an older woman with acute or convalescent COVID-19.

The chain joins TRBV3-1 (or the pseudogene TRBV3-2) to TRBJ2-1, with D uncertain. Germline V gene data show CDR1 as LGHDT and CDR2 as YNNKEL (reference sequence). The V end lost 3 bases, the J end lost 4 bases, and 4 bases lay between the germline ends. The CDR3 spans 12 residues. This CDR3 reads CASSHSYNEQFF. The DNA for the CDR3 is TGTGCCAGCAGCCATTCGTACAATGAGCAGTTCTTC.

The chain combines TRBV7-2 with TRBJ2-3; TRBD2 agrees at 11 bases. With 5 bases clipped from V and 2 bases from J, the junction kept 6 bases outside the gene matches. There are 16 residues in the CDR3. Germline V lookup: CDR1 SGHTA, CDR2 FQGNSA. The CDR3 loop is CASSKTSGVVTDTQYF. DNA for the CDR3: TGTGCCAGCAGCAAGACTAGCGGGGTGGTCACAGATACGCAGTATTTT.

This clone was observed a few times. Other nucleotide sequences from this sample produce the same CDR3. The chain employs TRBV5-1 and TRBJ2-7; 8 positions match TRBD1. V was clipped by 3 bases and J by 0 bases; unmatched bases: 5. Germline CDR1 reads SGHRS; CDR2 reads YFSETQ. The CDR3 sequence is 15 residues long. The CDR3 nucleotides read TGCGCCAGCAGCTCTGGCGGGACAGGCTCCTACGAGCAGTACTTC. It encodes CASSSGGTGSYEQYF.

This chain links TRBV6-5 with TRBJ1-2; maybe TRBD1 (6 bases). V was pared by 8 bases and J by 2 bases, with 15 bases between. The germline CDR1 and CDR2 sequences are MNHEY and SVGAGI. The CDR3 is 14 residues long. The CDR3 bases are TGTGCCAGCGGACGAGACAGGCTGAACTATGGCTACACCTTC. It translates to CASGRDRLNYGYTF.

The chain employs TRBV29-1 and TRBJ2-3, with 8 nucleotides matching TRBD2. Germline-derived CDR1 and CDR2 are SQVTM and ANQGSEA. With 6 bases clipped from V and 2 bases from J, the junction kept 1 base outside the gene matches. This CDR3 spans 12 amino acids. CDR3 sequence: CSVAGATDTQYF. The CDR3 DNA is TGCAGCGTAGCGGGGGCCACAGATACGCAGTATTTT.

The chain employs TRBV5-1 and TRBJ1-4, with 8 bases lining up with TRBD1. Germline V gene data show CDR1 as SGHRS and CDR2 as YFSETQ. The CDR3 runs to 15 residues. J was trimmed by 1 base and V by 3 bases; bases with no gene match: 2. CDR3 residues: CASSSQGVTNEKLFF. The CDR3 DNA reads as TGCGCCAGCAGCTCACAGGGGGTAACTAATGAAAAACTGTTTTTT.

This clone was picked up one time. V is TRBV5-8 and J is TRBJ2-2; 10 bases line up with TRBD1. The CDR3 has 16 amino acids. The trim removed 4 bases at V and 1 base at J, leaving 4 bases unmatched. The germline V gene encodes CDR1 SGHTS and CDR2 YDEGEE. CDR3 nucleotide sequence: TGTGCCAGCAGCCTACGGACAGGGGGGAACACCGGGGAGCTGTTTTTT. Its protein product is CASSLRTGGNTGELFF.

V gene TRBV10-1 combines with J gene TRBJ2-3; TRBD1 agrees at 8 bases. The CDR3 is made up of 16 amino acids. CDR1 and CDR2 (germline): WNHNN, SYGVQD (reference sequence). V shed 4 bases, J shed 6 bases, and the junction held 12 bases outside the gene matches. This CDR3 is CASSVTGTGSMDTQYF. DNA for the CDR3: TGCGCCAGCAGTGTTACCGGGACAGGCAGCATGGATACGCAGTATTTT.

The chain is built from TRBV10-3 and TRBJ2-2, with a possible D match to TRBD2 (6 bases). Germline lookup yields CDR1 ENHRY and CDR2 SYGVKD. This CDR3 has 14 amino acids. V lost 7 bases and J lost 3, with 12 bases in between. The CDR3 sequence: CAIKEGGDTGELFF. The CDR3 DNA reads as TGTGCCATCAAAGAAGGCGGGGACACCGGGGAGCTGTTTTTT.

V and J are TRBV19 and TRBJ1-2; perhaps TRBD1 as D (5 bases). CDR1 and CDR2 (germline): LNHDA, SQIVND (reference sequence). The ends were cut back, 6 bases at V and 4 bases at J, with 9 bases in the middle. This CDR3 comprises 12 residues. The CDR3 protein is CASRQGPYGYTF. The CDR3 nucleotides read TGTGCCAGTAGGCAGGGCCCCTATGGCTACACCTTC.

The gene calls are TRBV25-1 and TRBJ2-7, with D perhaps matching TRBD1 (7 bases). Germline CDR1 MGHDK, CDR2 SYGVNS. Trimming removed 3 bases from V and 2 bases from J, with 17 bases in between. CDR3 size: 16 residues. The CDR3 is CASSDGRGVRAYEQYF. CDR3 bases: TGTGCCAGCAGTGATGGCAGGGGGGTTAGGGCCTACGAGCAGTACTTC.

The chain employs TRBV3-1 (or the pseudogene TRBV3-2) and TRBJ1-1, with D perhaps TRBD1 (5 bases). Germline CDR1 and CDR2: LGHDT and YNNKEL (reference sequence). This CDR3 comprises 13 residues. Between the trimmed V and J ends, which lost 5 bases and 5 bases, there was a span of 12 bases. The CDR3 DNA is TGTGCCAGCAGCGGGCGCAGGGTTACTGAAGCTTTCTTT. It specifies CASSGRRVTEAFF.

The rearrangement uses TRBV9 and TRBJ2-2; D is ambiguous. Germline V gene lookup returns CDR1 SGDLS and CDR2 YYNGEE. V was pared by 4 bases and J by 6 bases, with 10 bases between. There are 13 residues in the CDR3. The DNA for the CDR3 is TGTGCCAGCAGCCCCCTTCCGGCCGGGGAGCTGTTTTTT. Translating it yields CASSPLPAGELFF.

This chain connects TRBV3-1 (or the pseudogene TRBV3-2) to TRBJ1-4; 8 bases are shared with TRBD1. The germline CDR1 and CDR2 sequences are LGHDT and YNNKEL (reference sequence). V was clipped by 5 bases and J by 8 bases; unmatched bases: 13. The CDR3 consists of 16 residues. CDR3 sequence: CASSSLGQGRSEKLFF. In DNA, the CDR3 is TGTGCCAGCAGCTCCCTCGGACAGGGTAGGAGCGAAAAACTGTTTTTT.

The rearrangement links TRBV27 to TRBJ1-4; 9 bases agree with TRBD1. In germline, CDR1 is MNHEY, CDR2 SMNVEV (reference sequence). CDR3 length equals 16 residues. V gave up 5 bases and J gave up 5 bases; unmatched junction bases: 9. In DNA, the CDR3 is TGTGCCAGCAGTACGATGGGACAGGGACTAAATGAAAAACTGTTTTTT. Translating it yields CASSTMGQGLNEKLFF.

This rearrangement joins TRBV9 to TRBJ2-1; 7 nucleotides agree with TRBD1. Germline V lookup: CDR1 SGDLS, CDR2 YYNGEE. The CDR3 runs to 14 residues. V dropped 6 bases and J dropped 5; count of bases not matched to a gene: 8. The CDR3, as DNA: TGTGCCAGCACTATTACAGGGGATCACAATGAGCAGTTCTTC. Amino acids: CASTITGDHNEQFF.

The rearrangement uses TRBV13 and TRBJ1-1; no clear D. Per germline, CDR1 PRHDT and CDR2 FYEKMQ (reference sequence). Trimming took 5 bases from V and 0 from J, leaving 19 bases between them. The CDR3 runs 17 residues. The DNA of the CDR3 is TGTGCCAGCAGCGGATATACAGATTTAAACATGAACACTGAAGCTTTCTTT. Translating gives CASSGYTDLNMNTEAFF.

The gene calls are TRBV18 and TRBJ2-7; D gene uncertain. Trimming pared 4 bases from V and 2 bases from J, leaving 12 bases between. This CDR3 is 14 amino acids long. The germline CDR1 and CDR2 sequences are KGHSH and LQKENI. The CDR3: CASSRAQVAYEQYF. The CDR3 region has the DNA TGTGCCAGCTCACGGGCCCAGGTAGCCTACGAGCAGTACTTC.

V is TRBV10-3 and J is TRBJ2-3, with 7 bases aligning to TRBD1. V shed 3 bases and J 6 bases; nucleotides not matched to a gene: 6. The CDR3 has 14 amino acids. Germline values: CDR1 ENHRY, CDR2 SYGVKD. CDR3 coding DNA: TGTGCCATCAGTGAAGGGGGCAGGGCCGATACGCAGTATTTT. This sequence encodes CAISEGGRADTQYF.

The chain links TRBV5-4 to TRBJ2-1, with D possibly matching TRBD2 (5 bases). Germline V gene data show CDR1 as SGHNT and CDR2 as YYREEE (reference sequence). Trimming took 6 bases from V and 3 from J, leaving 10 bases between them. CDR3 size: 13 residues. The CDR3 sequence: CASTTGNYNEQFF. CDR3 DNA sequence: TGTGCCAGCACCACCGGGAACTACAATGAGCAGTTCTTC.